The rows below give T cell receptor beta chains drawn from one sample of a study of blood T cell repertoires in COVID-19. The table came from immunoSEQ multiplex PCR; TCRdb's copy has only in-frame clones and leaves some out. The sample has approximately 100,000 clones, more than 80% seen once. The specimen sequenced was peripheral blood. The receptors shown here come from a human donor in a cohort sampled during active COVID-19. Each CDR3 is given with its conserved first and last residue. D genes are given only for firm matches. Clone size is given for some rows only: seen once, a few or many times, or a class if the clone is expanded.

CDR3,DNA,size,J,D,V
CASSEGQGAYGYTF,TGTGCCAGCAGCGAGGGACAGGGGGCCTATGGCTACACCTTC,-,TRBJ1-2,TRBD1,TRBV2
CASSLGDTGRNEKLFF,TGTGCCAGCAGCTTAGGGGACACAGGAAGAAATGAAAAACTGTTTTTT,once,TRBJ1-4,-,TRBV7-2
CASSLKSGGYNEQFF,TGCGCCAGCAGCTTGAAAAGCGGGGGCTACAATGAGCAGTTCTTC,-,TRBJ2-1,TRBD2,TRBV5-1
CASSFDRPKETQYF,TGCGCCAGCAGCTTCGACAGGCCGAAAGAGACCCAGTACTTC,few,TRBJ2-5,-,TRBV5-1
CASSARPGLSYEQYF,TGTGCCAGCAGTGCACGTCCGGGACTTTCCTACGAGCAGTACTTC,-,TRBJ2-7,-,TRBV27
CASSPIQGQETQYF,TGCGCCAGCAGCCCCATACAGGGCCAAGAGACCCAGTACTTC,-,TRBJ2-5,-,TRBV5-1
CASSRGFTEAFF,TGTGCCAGCAGCCGGGGGTTCACTGAAGCTTTCTTT,-,TRBJ1-1,-,TRBV7-9
CASSQVKRDNSPLHF,TGTGCCAGCAGCCAAGTAAAGAGAGATAATTCACCCCTCCACTTT,-,TRBJ1-6,-,TRBV4-2
CASSLEGRVSTETQYF,TGTGCCAGCAGCCTAGAGGGGAGGGTCAGTACGGAGACCCAGTACTTC,once,TRBJ2-5,TRBD2,TRBV3-1/TRBV3-2
CAWGQGAGNQPQHF,TGTGCCTGGGGTCAGGGGGCCGGCAATCAGCCCCAGCATTTT,-,TRBJ1-5,TRBD1,TRBV30
CATQNDRNQPQHF,TGTGCCACCCAAAACGACAGAAATCAGCCCCAGCATTTT,-,TRBJ1-5,-,TRBV18
CASSSEGTGVVGYEQYF,TGTGCCAGCAGCAGCGAAGGGACAGGAGTGGTCGGCTACGAGCAGTACTTC,-,TRBJ2-7,TRBD1,TRBV4-2
CASRQPYNEQFF,TGTGCCTCCCGACAGCCTTACAATGAGCAGTTCTTC,-,TRBJ2-1,-,TRBV19
CASSLGANNQETQYF,TGTGCCAGCAGCTTAGGGGCTAACAACCAAGAGACCCAGTACTTC,few,TRBJ2-5,-,TRBV11-3
CASRRRAGGSYEQYF,TGTGCCAGCAGGCGAAGGGCAGGGGGCTCCTACGAGCAGTACTTC,few,TRBJ2-7,TRBD1,TRBV2
CASSTTSGRASYNEQFF,TGTGCCAGCAGCACGACTAGCGGGAGGGCTTCCTACAATGAGCAGTTCTTC,-,TRBJ2-1,TRBD2,TRBV11-2
CAIGEGQVNYGYTF,TGTGCCATAGGGGAGGGACAGGTTAACTATGGCTACACCTTC,-,TRBJ1-2,TRBD1,TRBV10-3
CASSYSRQGARELFF,TGTGCCAGCAGTTACTCCCGACAGGGGGCTAGGGAGCTGTTTTTT,-,TRBJ2-2,TRBD1,TRBV6-5
CASSILPGQFYNSPLHF,TGTGCCAGTAGTATACTCCCGGGACAGTTTTATAATTCACCCCTCCACTTT,-,TRBJ1-6,TRBD1,TRBV19
CASSRGTSGSVDTQYF,TGTGCCAGCAGTAGGGGGACTAGCGGGAGTGTTGATACGCAGTATTTT,-,TRBJ2-3,TRBD2,TRBV6-6
CAWNLGWTGNQPQHF,TGTGCCTGGAACCTTGGGTGGACAGGCAATCAGCCCCAGCATTTT,-,TRBJ1-5,-,TRBV30
CASASGTGGVDEQYF,TGTGCCAGTGCGTCAGGGACAGGGGGAGTCGACGAGCAGTACTTC,-,TRBJ2-7,TRBD1,TRBV27
CASSLEGLTINEQFF,TGCGCCAGCAGCTTGGAAGGACTAACGATCAATGAGCAGTTCTTC,-,TRBJ2-1,-,TRBV5-1
CASSRTGNYGYTF,TGTGCCAGCAGCCGGACAGGGAACTATGGCTACACCTTC,-,TRBJ1-2,TRBD1,TRBV6-5
CASSVDLGTPEQYF,TGTGCCAGCAGCGTAGACCTTGGTACTCCCGAGCAGTACTTC,-,TRBJ2-7,-,TRBV9
CAWRNGAGVGRPLHF,TGTGCCTGGAGGAACGGTGCAGGGGTGGGTAGGCCCCTCCACTTT,few,TRBJ1-6,-,TRBV30
CASSQVSKTRGGVLEQYF,TGTGCCAGCAGCCAAGTTAGCAAAACTCGGGGAGGCGTCTTGGAGCAGTACTTC,-,TRBJ2-7,-,TRBV3-1/TRBV3-2
CAWTLGAGNEQYF,TGTGCCTGGACCCTAGGGGCAGGGAACGAGCAGTACTTC,-,TRBJ2-7,-,TRBV30
CASSYGTGWDTEAFF,TGTGCCAGTAGTTACGGGACAGGGTGGGACACTGAAGCTTTCTTT,-,TRBJ1-1,TRBD1,TRBV19
CASSLPGRGAVDTQYF,TGTGCCAGCAGCTTGCCGGGGCGGGGGGCAGTCGATACGCAGTATTTT,-,TRBJ2-3,TRBD2,TRBV5-4
CASSLYQGSNYGYTF,TGTGCCAGCAGCCTATACCAGGGGTCTAACTATGGCTACACCTTC,-,TRBJ1-2,-,TRBV14
CASSQALRGPTYEQYF,TGCGCCAGCAGCCAAGCCCTCAGGGGTCCCACCTACGAGCAGTACTTC,-,TRBJ2-7,-,TRBV4-1